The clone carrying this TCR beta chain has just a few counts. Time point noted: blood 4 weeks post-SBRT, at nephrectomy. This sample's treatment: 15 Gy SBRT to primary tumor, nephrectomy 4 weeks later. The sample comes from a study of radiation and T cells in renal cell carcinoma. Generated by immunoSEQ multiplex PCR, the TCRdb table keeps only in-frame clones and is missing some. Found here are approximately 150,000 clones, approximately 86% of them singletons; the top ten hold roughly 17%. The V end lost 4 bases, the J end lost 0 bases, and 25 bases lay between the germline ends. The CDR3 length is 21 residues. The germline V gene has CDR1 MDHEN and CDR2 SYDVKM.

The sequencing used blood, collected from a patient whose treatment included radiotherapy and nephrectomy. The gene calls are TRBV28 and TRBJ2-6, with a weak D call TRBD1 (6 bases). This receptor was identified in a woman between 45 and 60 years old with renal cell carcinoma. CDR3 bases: TGTGCCAGCAGTTCGTCGGACAGTTTTCGTTATGGGAGCTCTGGGGCCAACGTCCTGACTTTC. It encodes CASSSSDSFRYGSSGANVLTF.